This T cell receptor beta chain was observed in a study of blood T cell repertoires in COVID-19. Study details: T cells, B-cell-depleted T cells, or PBMCs supplied cDNA or gDNA.

In the source study's methods: Reference gene primer amplification in the assay estimated nucleated cell counts. Only in-frame clones appear in the TCRdb table, and some are missing; sequencing was by immunoSEQ multiplex PCR. The DNA gave D and trimming, while V, J and clone size come from that table. The table shows 300,000 or so clones, with about 90% occurring only once. The clonotype comes from a man aged 18 to 29 who had recovered from COVID-19. Sequencing used peripheral blood.

The CDR3 DNA is TGTGCCAGCAGTTACGGGACAGGGGGGTACACCGGGGAGCTGTTTTTT. This encodes CASSYGTGGYTGELFF. The rearrangement links TRBV6-5 to TRBJ2-2, with TRBD1 matching 11 bases. With 2 bases clipped from V and 3 bases from J, the junction kept 2 bases outside the gene matches. This CDR3 comprises 16 residues. Looked up from germline, CDR1 is MNHEY and CDR2 is SVGAGI.